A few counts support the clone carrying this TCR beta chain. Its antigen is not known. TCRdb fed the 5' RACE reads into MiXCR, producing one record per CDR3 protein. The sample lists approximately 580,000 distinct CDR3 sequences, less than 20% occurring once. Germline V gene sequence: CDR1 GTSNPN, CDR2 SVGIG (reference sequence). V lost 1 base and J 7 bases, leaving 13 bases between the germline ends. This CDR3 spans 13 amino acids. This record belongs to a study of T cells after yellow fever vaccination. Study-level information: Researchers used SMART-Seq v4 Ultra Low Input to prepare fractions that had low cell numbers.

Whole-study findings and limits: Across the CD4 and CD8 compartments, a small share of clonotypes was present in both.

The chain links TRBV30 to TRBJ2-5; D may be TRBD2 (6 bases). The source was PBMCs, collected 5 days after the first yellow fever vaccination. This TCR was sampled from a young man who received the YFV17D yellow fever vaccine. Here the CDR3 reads CAWSDAGRGTQYF. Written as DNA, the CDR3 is TGTGCCTGGAGTGACGCGGGGCGGGGGACCCAGTACTTC.